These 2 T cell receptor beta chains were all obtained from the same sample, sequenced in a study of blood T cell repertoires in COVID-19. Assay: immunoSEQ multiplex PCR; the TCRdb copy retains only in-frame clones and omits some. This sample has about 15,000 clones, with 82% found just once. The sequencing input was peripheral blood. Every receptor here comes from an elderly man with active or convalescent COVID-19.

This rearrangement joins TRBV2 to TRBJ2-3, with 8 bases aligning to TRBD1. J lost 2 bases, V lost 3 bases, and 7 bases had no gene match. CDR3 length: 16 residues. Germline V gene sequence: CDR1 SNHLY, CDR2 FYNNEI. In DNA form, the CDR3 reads TGTGCCAGCAGTGACGCGGGACAGGAATCCACAGATACGCAGTATTTT. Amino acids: CASSDAGQESTDTQYF.

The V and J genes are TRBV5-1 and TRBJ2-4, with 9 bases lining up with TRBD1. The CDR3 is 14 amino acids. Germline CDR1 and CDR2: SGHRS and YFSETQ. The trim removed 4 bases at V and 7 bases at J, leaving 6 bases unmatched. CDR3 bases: TGCGCCAGCAGCCCAGGGACAGGGAACAACATTCAGTACTTC. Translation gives CASSPGTGNNIQYF.